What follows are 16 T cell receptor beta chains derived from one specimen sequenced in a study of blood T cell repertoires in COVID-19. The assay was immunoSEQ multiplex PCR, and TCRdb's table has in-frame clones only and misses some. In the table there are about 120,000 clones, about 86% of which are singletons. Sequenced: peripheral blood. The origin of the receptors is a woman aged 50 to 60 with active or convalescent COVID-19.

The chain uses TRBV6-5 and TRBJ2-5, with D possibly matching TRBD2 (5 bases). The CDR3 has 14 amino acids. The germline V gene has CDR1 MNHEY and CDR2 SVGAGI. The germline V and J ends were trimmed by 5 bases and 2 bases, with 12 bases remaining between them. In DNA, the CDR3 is TGTGCCAGCAGTCTTTTCCGGGAACAAGAGACCCAGTACTTC. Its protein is CASSLFREQETQYF.

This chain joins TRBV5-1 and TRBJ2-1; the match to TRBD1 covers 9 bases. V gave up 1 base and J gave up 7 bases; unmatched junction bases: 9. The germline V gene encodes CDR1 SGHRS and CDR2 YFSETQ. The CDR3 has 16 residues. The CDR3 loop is CASSLFRTGGKNEQFF. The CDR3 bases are TGCGCCAGCAGCTTGTTCCGCACAGGGGGCAAAAATGAGCAGTTCTTC.

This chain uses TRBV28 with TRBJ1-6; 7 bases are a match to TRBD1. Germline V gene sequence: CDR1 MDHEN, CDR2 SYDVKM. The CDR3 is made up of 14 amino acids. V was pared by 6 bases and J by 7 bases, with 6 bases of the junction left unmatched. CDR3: CASSLGTVNSPLHF. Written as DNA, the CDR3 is TGTGCCAGCAGCCTCGGGACAGTCAATTCACCCCTCCACTTT.

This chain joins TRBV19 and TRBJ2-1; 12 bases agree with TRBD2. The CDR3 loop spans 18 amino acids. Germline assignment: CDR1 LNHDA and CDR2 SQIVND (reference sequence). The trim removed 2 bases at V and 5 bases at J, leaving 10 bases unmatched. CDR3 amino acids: CASSINRPLAGGHNEQFF. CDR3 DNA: TGTGCCAGTAGTATAAATAGGCCACTAGCGGGAGGCCACAATGAGCAGTTCTTC.

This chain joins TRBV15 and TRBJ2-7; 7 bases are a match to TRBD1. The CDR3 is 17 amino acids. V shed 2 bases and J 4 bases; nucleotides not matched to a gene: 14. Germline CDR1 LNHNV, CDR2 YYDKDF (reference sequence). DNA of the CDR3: TGTGCCACCAGCAGAACCACTACCGGGACAGCTCTTTACGAGCAGTACTTC. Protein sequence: CATSRTTTGTALYEQYF.

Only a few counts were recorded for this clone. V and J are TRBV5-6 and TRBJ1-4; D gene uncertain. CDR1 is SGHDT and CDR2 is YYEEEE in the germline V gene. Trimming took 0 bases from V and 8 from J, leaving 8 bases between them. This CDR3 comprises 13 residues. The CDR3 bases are TGTGCCAGCAGCTTGGCCACGGGAGAAAAACTGTTTTTT. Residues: CASSLATGEKLFF. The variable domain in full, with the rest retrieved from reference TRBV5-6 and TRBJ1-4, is DAGVTQSPTHLIKTRGQQVTLRCSPKSGHDTVSWYQQALGQGPQFIFQYYEEEERQRGNFPDRFSGHQFPNYSSELNVNALLLGDSALYLCASSLATGEKLFFGSGTQLSVL.

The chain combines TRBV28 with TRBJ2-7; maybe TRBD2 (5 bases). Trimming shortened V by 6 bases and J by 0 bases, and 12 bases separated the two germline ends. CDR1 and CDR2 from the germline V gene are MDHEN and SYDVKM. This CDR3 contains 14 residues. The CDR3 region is CASREERSSYEQYF. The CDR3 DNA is TGTGCCAGCAGGGAGGAGCGGAGCTCCTACGAGCAGTACTTC.

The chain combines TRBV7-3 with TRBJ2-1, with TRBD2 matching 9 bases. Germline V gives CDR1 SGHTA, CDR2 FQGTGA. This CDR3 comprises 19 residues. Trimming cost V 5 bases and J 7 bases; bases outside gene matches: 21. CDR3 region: CASSPTPTTSGYKGNEQFF. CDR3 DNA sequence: TGTGCCAGCAGCCCAACCCCGACGACTAGCGGTTACAAGGGGAATGAGCAGTTCTTC. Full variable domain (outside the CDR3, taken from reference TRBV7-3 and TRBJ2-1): GAGVSQTPSNKVTEKGKYVELRCDPISGHTALYWYRQSLGQGPEFLIYFQGTGAADDSGLPNDRFFAVRPEGSVSTLKIQRTERGDSAVYLCASSPTPTTSGYKGNEQFFGPGTRLTVL.

CDR3: CASSFIAGGPLNEQYF. The DNA for the CDR3 is TGTGCCAGCAGTTTCATAGCGGGAGGGCCTTTGAACGAGCAGTACTTC. The chain is built from TRBV28 and TRBJ2-7; 11 bases fit TRBD2. The CDR3 spans 16 residues. With 3 bases clipped from V and 5 bases from J, the junction kept 9 bases outside the gene matches. Germline loops: CDR1 MDHEN, CDR2 SYDVKM.

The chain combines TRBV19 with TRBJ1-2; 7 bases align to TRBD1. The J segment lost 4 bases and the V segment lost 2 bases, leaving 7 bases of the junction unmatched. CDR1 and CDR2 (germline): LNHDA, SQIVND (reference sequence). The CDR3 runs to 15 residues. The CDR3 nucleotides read TGTGCCAGTAGTATACCGACAGGGTTTTTCTATGGCTACACCTTC. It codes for CASSIPTGFFYGYTF.

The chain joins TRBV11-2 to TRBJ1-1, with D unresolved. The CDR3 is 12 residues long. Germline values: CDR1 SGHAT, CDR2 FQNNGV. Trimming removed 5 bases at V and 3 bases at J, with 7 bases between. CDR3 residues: CASSPGYTEAFF. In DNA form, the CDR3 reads TGTGCCAGCAGCCCCGGGTACACTGAAGCTTTCTTT.

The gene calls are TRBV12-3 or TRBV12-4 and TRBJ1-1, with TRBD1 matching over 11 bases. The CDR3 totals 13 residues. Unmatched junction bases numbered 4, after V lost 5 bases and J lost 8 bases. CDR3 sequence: CASSLGQGAEAFF. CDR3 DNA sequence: TGTGCCAGCAGTCTCGGACAGGGGGCGGAAGCTTTCTTT.

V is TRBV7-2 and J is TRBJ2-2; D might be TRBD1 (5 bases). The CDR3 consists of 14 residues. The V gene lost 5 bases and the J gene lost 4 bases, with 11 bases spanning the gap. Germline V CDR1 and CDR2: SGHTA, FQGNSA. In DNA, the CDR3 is TGTGCCAGCAGCCCGCTGACAGCCACCGGGGAGCTGTTTTTT. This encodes CASSPLTATGELFF.

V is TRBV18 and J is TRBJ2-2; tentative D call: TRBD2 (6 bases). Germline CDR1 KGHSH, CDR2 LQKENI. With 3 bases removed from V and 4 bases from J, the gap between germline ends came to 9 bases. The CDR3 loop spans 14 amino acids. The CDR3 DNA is TGTGCCAGCTCACCGGGAGCGGGCACCGGGGAGCTGTTTTTT. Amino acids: CASSPGAGTGELFF.

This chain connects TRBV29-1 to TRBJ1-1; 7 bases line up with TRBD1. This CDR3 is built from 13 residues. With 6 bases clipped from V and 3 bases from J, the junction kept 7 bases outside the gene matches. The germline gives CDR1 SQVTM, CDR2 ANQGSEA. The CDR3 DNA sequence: TGCAGCGTCCGCAGGGGGATCGACACTGAAGCTTTCTTT. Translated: CSVRRGIDTEAFF. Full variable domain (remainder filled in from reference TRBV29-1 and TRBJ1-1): SAVISQKPSRDICQRGTSLTIQCQVDSQVTMMFWYRQQPGQSLTLIATANQGSEATYESGFVIDKFPISRPNLTFSTLTVSNMSPEDSSIYLCSVRRGIDTEAFFGQGTRLTVV.

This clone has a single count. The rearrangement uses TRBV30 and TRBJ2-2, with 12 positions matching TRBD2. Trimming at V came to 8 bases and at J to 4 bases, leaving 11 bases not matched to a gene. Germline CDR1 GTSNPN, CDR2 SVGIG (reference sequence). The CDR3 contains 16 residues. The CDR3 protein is CAGGLAGGPSTGELFF. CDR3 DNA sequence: TGTGCCGGCGGGCTAGCGGGAGGGCCGAGCACCGGGGAGCTGTTTTTT.